The next 18 T cell receptor beta chains were all read from a single sample in a study of blood T cell repertoires in COVID-19. Sequenced by immunoSEQ multiplex PCR; TCRdb stores in-frame clones only, minus some. The sample yields about 140,000 clones, 70% to 85% seen once. The specimen was peripheral blood. These receptors all stem from a man in his fifties or sixties with acute or convalescent COVID-19.

The chain joins TRBV19 to TRBJ2-7; TRBD2 agrees at 14 bases. The CDR3 covers 15 residues. Germline CDR1 and CDR2: LNHDA and SQIVND (reference sequence). Trimming cost V 1 base and J 6 bases; bases outside gene matches: 2. DNA for the CDR3: TGTGCCAGTAGTATAGCGGGACTAGCGGGAGTCGAGCAGTACTTC. Translated, it gives CASSIAGLAGVEQYF. Looking up the rest from reference TRBV19 and TRBJ2-7 gives the full variable domain: DGGITQSPKYLFRKEGQNVTLSCEQNLNHDAMYWYRQDPGQGLRLIYYSQIVNDFQKGDIAEGYSVSREKKESFPLTVTSAQKNPTAFYLCASSIAGLAGVEQYFGPGTRLTVT.

This clone was seen once. The chain combines TRBV27 with TRBJ2-2, with D unclear. The V gene lost 6 bases and the J gene lost 8 bases, with 19 bases spanning the gap. Germline CDR1 reads MNHEY; CDR2 reads SMNVEV (reference sequence). The CDR3 sequence is 15 residues long. CDR3 nucleotide sequence: TGTGCCAGCAGCCCTGAGTTTACCCCTCGGGGGGAGCTGTTTTTT. Amino acids: CASSPEFTPRGELFF.

This clone was detected a few times. At the DNA level, this CDR3 is encoded by other sequences in the same sample as well. This chain connects TRBV6-5 to TRBJ1-5, with D maybe TRBD1 (5 bases). The ends were cut back, 4 bases at V and 1 base at J, with 8 bases in the middle. Germline V gives CDR1 MNHEY, CDR2 SVGAGI. The CDR3 consists of 14 residues. CDR3 sequence (DNA): TGTGCCAGCAGTTCTGGGGGGAGCAATCAGCCCCAGCATTTT. It is translated as CASSSGGSNQPQHF.

The chain joins TRBV27 to TRBJ2-1, with 10 bases fitting TRBD2. The J segment lost 8 bases and the V segment lost 3 bases, leaving 10 bases of the junction unmatched. The CDR3 sequence is 16 residues long. Germline V lookup: CDR1 MNHEY, CDR2 SMNVEV (reference sequence). CDR3 nucleotide sequence: TGTGCCAGCAGTTTGTTAGCGGGAGGCCATCGGGATGAGCAGTTCTTC. Its translation: CASSLLAGGHRDEQFF.

The CDR3 loop reads CASSLTGGWDSPLHF. CDR3 bases: TGTGCCAGCAGCTTGACAGGGGGTTGGGATTCACCCCTCCACTTT. V is TRBV7-8 and J is TRBJ1-6, with 9 bases lining up with TRBD1. Germline CDR1 SGHVS, CDR2 FQNEAQ. The CDR3 is 15 amino acids. V shed 3 bases and J 8 bases; nucleotides not matched to a gene: 5.

V is TRBV4-3 and J is TRBJ2-7; 7 bases align to TRBD1. The CDR3 runs 16 residues. V was clipped by 4 bases and J by 0 bases; unmatched bases: 9. In germline, CDR1 is LGHNA, CDR2 YSLEER. CDR3 loop: CASSRLAGTVSYEQYF. CDR3 DNA: TGCGCCAGCAGCCGACTTGCCGGGACAGTCTCCTACGAGCAGTACTTC.

This clone was observed a handful of times. This chain links TRBV24-1 with TRBJ1-6, with a possible D match to TRBD1 (5 bases). The V and J ends lost 6 bases and 2 bases respectively, with 19 bases between them. The CDR3 length is 18 residues. Germline loops: CDR1 KGHDR, CDR2 SFDVKD. The CDR3 reads CATSKAGRGWAYNSPLHF. The CDR3 DNA reads as TGTGCCACCAGTAAGGCAGGGCGAGGTTGGGCCTATAATTCACCCCTCCACTTT.

This clone was seen only once. The genes are TRBV7-2 and TRBJ2-1; 9 nucleotides agree with TRBD2. The V gene end was trimmed by 1 base and the J gene end by 7 bases; junction bases not matched to a gene: 5. CDR1 SGHTA and CDR2 FQGNSA come from the germline V gene. The CDR3 has 15 amino acids. CDR3 in DNA: TGTGCCAGCAGCTTAGGGGGAGCGGGAGGAAATGAGCAGTTCTTC. Residues: CASSLGGAGGNEQFF.

This clone has only one observation. The J gene is TRBJ2-1, the V gene TRBV9; 10 bases are a match to TRBD2. Germline V gene data show CDR1 as SGDLS and CDR2 as YYNGEE. Germline trimming cut 2 bases from V and 6 bases from J; bases unmatched to any gene: 14. The CDR3 contains 18 residues. The CDR3 bases are TGTGCCAGCAGCGTTCTCAATGGGGGGACTAGCGCTGTCAATGAGCAGTTCTTC. This gives the protein CASSVLNGGTSAVNEQFF.

This clone was detected only once. The chain has TRBV27 and TRBJ2-7, with D hard to call. Trimming took off 4 bases at V and 6 bases at J, with 10 bases between the two ends. This CDR3 spans 12 amino acids. Per germline, CDR1 MNHEY and CDR2 SMNVEV (reference sequence). CDR3 bases: TGTGCCAGCAGTTCCCCAACTGGCGAGCAGTACTTC. Amino acids: CASSSPTGEQYF.

The V and J genes are TRBV20-1 and TRBJ1-1; tentative D call: TRBD1 (5 bases). The ends were cut back, 3 bases at V and 0 bases at J, with 14 bases in the middle. The CDR3 is 15 amino acids. CDR1 and CDR2 from the germline V gene are DFQATT and SNEGSKA (reference sequence). The CDR3 sequence: CSASHATDMNTEAFF. CDR3 coding DNA: TGCAGTGCTAGTCATGCGACAGACATGAACACTGAAGCTTTCTTT.

This clone turned up a few times. The chain employs TRBV2 and TRBJ2-7; perhaps TRBD1 as D (6 bases). Germline V gene data show CDR1 as SNHLY and CDR2 as FYNNEI. The length of the CDR3 is 12 residues. The V and J ends lost 6 bases and 3 bases respectively, with 9 bases between them. CDR3 residues: CASRAGVYEQYF. As DNA, the CDR3 is TGTGCCAGCAGGGCAGGGGTCTACGAGCAGTACTTC. Using reference TRBV2 and TRBJ2-7 for the parts outside the CDR3, the full variable domain is EPEVTQTPSHQVTQMGQEVILRCVPISNHLYFYWYRQILGQKVEFLVSFYNNEISEKSEIFDDQFSVERPDGSNFTLKIRSTKLEDSAMYFCASRAGVYEQYFGPGTRLTVT.

V and J are TRBV4-1 and TRBJ2-6; 9 positions match TRBD1. This CDR3 region has 20 residues. The ends lost 4 bases at V and 1 base at J; junction bases unmatched: 14. The germline gives CDR1 MGHRA, CDR2 YSYEKL. CDR3 nucleotides: TGCGCCAGCAGCCCAAGAACATCCGGACAGGGGATTTCTGGGGCCAACGTCCTGACTTTC. Protein: CASSPRTSGQGISGANVLTF.

The chain has TRBV5-1 and TRBJ2-1, with TRBD2 matching over 10 bases. V trimming: 4 bases; J trimming: 2 bases; junction bases outside the gene matches: 6. The length of the CDR3 is 16 residues. Germline V gives CDR1 SGHRS, CDR2 YFSETQ. CDR3 sequence: CASSVIAGGTYNEQFF. CDR3 bases: TGCGCCAGCAGCGTGATAGCGGGAGGCACCTACAATGAGCAGTTCTTC.

The chain links TRBV27 to TRBJ2-1, with unresolved D. Germline loops: CDR1 MNHEY, CDR2 SMNVEV (reference sequence). The CDR3 is made up of 14 amino acids. The germline V and J ends were trimmed by 4 bases and 1 base, with 8 bases remaining between them. CDR3 residues: CASSSVGSYNEQFF. The CDR3 DNA reads TGTGCCAGCAGTTCAGTCGGGTCCTACAATGAGCAGTTCTTC.

The chain employs TRBV18 and TRBJ1-6; D unclear. Germline-derived CDR1 and CDR2 are KGHSH and LQKENI. This CDR3 has 13 residues. V was pared by 5 bases and J by 8 bases, with 10 bases between. CDR3 amino acids: CASSFIPDSPLHF. The CDR3 bases are TGTGCCAGCTCATTCATTCCGGATTCACCCCTCCACTTT.

The rearrangement joins TRBV30 to TRBJ1-6; 8 bases are shared with TRBD1. CDR3 length equals 14 residues. Germline V gene sequence: CDR1 GTSNPN, CDR2 SVGIG (reference sequence). Trimming removed 0 bases from V and 7 bases from J; junction bases left unmatched: 2. This chain's CDR3 is CAWSVNRGNSPLHF. The CDR3, as DNA: TGTGCCTGGAGTGTTAACAGGGGGAATTCACCCCTCCACTTT.

The rearrangement uses TRBV4-2 and TRBJ2-1, with D possibly being TRBD2 (6 bases). CDR1 LGHNA and CDR2 YNFKEQ come from the germline V gene. This CDR3 has 16 amino acids. V lost 1 base and J lost 2, with 12 bases in between. CDR3: CASSQVGGAAYNEQFF. The CDR3 region has the DNA TGTGCCAGCAGCCAAGTCGGGGGAGCGGCCTACAATGAGCAGTTCTTC.